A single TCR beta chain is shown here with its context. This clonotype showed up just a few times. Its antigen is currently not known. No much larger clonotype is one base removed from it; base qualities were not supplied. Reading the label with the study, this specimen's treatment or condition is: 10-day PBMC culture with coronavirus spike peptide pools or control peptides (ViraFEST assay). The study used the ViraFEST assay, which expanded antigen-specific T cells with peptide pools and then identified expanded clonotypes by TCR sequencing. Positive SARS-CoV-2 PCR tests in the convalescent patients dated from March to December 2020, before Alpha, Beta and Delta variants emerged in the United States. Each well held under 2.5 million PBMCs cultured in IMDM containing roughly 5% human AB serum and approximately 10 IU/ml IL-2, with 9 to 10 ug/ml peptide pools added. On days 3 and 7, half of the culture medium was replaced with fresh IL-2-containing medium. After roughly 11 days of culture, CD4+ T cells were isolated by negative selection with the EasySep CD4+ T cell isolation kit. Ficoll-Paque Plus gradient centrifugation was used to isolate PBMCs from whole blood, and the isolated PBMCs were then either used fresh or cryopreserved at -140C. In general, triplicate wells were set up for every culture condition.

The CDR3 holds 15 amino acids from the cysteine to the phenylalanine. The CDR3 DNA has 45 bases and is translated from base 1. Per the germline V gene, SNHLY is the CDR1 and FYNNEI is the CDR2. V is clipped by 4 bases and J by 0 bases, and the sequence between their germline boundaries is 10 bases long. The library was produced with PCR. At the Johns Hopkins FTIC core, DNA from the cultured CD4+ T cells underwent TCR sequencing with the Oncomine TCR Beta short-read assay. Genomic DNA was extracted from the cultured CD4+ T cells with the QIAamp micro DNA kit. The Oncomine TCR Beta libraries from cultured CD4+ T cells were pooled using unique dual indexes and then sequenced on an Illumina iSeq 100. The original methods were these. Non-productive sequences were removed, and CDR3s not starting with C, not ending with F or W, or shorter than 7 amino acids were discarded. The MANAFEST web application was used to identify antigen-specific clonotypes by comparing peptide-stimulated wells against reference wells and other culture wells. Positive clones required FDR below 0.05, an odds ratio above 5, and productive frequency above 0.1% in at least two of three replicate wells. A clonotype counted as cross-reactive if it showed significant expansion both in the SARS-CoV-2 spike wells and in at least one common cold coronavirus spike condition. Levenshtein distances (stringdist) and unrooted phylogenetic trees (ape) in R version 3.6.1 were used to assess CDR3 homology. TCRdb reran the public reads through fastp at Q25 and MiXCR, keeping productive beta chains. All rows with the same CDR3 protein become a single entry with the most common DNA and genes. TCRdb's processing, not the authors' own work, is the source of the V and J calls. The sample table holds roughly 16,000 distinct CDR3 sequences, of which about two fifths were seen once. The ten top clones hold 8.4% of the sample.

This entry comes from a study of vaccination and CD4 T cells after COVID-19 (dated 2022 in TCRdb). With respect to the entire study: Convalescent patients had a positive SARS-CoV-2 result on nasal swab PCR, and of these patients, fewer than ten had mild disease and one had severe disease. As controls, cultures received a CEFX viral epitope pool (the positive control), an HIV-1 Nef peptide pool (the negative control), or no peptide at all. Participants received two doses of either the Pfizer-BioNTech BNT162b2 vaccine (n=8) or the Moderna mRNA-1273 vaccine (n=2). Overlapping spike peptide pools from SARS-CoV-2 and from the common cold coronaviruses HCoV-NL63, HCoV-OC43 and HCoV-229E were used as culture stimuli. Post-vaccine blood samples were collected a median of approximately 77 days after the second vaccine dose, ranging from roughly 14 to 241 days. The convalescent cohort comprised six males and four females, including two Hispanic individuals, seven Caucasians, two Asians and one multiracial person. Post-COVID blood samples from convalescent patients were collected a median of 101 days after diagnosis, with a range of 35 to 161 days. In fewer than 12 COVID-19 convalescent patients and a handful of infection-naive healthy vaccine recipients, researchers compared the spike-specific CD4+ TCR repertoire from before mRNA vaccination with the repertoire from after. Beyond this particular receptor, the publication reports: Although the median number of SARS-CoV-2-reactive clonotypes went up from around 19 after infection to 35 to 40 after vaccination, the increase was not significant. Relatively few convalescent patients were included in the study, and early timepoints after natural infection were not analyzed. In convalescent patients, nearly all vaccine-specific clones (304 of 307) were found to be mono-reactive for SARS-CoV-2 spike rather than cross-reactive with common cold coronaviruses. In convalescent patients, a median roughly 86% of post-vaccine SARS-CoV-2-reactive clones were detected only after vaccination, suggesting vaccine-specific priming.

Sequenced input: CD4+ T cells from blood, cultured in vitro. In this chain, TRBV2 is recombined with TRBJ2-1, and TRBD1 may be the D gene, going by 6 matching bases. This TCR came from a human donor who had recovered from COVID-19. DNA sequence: TGTGCCAGCAGTGTGGGGGCGCACTCCTACAATGAGCAGTTCTTC. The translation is CASSVGAHSYNEQFF.